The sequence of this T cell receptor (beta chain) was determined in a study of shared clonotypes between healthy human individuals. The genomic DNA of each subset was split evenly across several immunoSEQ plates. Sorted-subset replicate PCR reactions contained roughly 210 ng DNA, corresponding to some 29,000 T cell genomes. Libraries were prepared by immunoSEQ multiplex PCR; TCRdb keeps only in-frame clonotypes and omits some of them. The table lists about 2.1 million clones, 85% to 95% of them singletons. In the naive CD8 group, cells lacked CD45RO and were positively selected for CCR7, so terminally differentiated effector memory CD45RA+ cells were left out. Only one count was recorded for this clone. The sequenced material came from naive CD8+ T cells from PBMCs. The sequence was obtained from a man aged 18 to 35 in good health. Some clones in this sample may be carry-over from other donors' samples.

Written as DNA, the CDR3 is TGTGCCAGCAGACCCCTTTGGCCAGATACGCAGTATTTT. It translates to CASRPLWPDTQYF. This chain links TRBV6-5 with TRBJ2-3; D gene unclear. The germline CDR1 and CDR2 sequences are MNHEY and SVGAGI. V shed 6 bases and J shed 4 bases, with 11 bases lying between them. This CDR3 contains 13 residues.